This TCR beta chain was sequenced for a study of blood T cell repertoires in COVID-19. The wider study: Acute and convalescent COVID-19 samples came from the United States, Italy and Spain. T cells, B-cell-depleted T cells, or PBMCs provided the cDNA or gDNA that served as material.

The CDR3 consists of 18 residues. The germline V gene has CDR1 MDHEN and CDR2 SYDVKM. V shed 2 bases and J 4 bases; nucleotides not matched to a gene: 14. Under the authors' procedure: The authors estimated nucleated cell counts from reference gene primer amplification. The method was immunoSEQ multiplex PCR; TCRdb's version includes in-frame clones alone and lacks a portion of them. That table is the source of V, J and clone size, and D and trimming were worked out from the DNA. Of some 130,000 clones in the sample, 75% to 90% were seen once. V and J are TRBV28 and TRBJ2-3; 8 nucleotides match TRBD2. The sample consisted of peripheral blood. The receptor comes from a human donor in a cohort sampled during active COVID-19. CDR3 amino acids: CASSLMRGVPLDSDTQYF. Here the CDR3 DNA reads TGTGCCAGCAGTTTAATGCGGGGGGTGCCGTTAGACTCAGATACGCAGTATTTT.